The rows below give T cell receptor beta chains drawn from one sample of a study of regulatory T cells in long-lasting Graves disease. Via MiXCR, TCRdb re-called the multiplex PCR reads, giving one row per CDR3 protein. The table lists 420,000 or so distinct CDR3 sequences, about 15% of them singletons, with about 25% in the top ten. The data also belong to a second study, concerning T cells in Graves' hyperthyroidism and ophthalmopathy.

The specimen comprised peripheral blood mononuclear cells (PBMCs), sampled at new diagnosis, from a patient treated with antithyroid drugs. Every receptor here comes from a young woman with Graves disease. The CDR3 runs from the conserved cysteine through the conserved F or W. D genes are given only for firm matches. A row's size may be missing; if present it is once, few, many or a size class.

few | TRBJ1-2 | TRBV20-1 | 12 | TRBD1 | CSARGTGEGYTF | TGCAGTGCCCGAGGGACAGGGGAGGGCTACACCTTC
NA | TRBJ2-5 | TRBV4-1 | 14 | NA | CASSQEGREETQYF | TGCGCCAGCAGCCAAGAGGGCAGGGAGGAGACCCAGTACTTC
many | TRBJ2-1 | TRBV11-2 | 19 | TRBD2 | CASSFPSGMMGRSYNEQFF | TGTGCCAGCAGCTTCCCTAGCGGGATGATGGGGAGGTCCTACAATGAGCAGTTCTTC
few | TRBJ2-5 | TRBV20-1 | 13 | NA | CSAIGPIQETQYF | TGCAGTGCTATTGGCCCTATCCAAGAGACCCAGTACTTC
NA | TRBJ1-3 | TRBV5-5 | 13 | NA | CASSFLGGNTIYF | TGTGCCAGCAGCTTTTTAGGCGGAAACACCATATATTTT
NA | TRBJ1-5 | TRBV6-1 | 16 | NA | CASSDVRQAGYQPQHF | TGTGCCAGCAGTGATGTTAGACAGGCGGGATATCAGCCCCAGCATTTT
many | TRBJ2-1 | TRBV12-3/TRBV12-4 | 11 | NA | CASSRGGGQFF | TGTGCCAGCAGCAGAGGTGGGGGGCAGTTCTTC
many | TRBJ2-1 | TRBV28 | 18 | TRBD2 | CASRDGTSGISSYNEQFF | TGTGCCAGCAGAGACGGGACTAGCGGGATCAGCTCCTACAATGAGCAGTTCTTC
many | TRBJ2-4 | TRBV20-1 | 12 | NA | CSARVNLNIQYF | TGCAGTGCTAGAGTGAACTTAAACATTCAGTACTTC
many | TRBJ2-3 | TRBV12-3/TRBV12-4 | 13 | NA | CASSTQGLDTQYF | TGTGCCAGCAGTACACAGGGTTTGGATACGCAGTATTTT
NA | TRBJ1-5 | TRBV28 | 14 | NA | CASSLYLGNQPQHF | TGTGCCAGCAGTTTATATCTGGGCAATCAGCCCCAGCATTTT
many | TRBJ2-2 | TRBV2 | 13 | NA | CASRREGDGELFF | TGTGCCAGCAGGAGGGAAGGTGACGGGGAGCTGTTTTTT
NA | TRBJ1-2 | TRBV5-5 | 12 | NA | CASSLDIYGYTF | TGTGCCAGCAGCTTGGACATTTATGGCTACACCTTC
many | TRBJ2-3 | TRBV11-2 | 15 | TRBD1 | CASSPPDREADTQYF | TGTGCCAGCAGCCCGCCGGACAGGGAGGCAGATACGCAGTATTTT
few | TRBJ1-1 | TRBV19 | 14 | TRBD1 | CASSIGQGNTEAFF | TGTGCCAGTAGTATAGGACAGGGAAACACTGAAGCTTTCTTT
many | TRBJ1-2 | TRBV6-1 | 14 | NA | CASRRTGIFNGYTF | TGTGCCAGCAGACGAACAGGGATCTTCAATGGCTACACCTTC
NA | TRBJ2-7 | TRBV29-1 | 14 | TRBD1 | CSVESGGQPYEQYF | TGCAGCGTTGAATCAGGGGGACAACCATACGAGCAGTACTTC
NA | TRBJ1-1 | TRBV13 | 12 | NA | CASSLGGEMAFF | TGTGCCAGCAGCTTAGGTGGGGAAATGGCTTTCTTT
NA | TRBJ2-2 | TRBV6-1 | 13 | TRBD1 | CASKGQGIGELFF | TGTGCCAGCAAGGGACAGGGGATCGGGGAGCTGTTTTTT
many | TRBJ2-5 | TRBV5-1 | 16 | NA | CASSFGSAGNVETQYF | TGCGCCAGCAGCTTCGGTTCGGCAGGGAATGTAGAGACCCAGTACTTC
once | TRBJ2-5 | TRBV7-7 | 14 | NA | CASSLLGYQETQYF | TGTGCTAGCAGCTTACTCGGTTACCAAGAGACCCAGTACTTC
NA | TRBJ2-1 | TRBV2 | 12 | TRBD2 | CANNGGGNEQFF | TGTGCCAACAACGGGGGAGGGAATGAGCAGTTCTTC
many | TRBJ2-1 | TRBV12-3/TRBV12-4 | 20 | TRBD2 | CASSPRTSGRAPVPYNEQFF | TGTGCCAGCAGTCCACGCACTAGCGGGAGGGCTCCGGTCCCCTACAATGAGCAGTTCTTC
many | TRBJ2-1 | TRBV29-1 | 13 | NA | CSVIGGHRREQFF | TGCAGCGTTATAGGGGGACACCGGCGTGAGCAGTTCTTC
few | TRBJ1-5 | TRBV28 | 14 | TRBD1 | CASSSGQAGQPQHF | TGTGCCAGCAGTTCCGGACAGGCGGGTCAGCCCCAGCATTTT
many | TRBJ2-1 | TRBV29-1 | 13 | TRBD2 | CSVRTSGYNEQFF | TGCAGCGTCAGGACTAGCGGATACAATGAGCAGTTCTTC
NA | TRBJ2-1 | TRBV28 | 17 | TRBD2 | CASSPKLAGGKDNEQFF | TGTGCCAGCAGCCCAAAACTAGCGGGAGGGAAAGACAATGAGCAGTTCTTC
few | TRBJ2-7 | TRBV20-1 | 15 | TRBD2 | CSARARTSGTSEQYF | TGCAGTGCTAGAGCGAGGACTAGCGGGACCAGCGAGCAGTACTTC
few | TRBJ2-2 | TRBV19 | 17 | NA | CASSIDSRGVTTGELFF | TGTGCCAGTAGTATAGATTCTAGAGGAGTAACCACCGGGGAGCTGTTTTTT
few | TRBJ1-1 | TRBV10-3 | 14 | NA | CAVSSGGAFTEAFF | TGTGCCGTCAGTTCCGGGGGGGCATTCACTGAAGCTTTCTTT
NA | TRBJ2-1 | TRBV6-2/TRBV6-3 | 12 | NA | CTSSLNQVEQFF | TGTACCAGCAGTTTAAACCAGGTTGAGCAGTTCTTC
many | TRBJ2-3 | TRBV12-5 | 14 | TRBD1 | CASALGQGTDTQYF | TGTGCTAGTGCCCTGGGACAGGGGACAGATACGCAGTATTTT
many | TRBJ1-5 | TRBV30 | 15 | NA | CAWSPGRIGNQPQHF | TGTGCCTGGAGCCCGGGGCGAATCGGGAATCAGCCCCAGCATTTT
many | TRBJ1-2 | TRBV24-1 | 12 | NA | CATSDTTSGYTF | TGTGCCACCAGTGATACTACAAGCGGCTACACCTTC
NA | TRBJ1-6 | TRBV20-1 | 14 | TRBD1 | CSATAEGALSPLHF | TGCAGTGCAACTGCAGAGGGGGCCCTGTCACCCCTCCACTTT
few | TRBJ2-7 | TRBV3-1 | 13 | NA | CASGAQPSYEQYF | TGTGCCAGCGGGGCCCAACCTTCCTACGAGCAGTACTTC
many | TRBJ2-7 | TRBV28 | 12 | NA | CASRSDTYEQYF | TGTGCCAGCAGAAGCGACACCTACGAGCAGTACTTC
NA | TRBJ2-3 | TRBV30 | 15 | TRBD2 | CAWSFLAGVSDTQYF | TGTGCCTGGAGTTTTCTAGCGGGAGTCTCAGATACGCAGTATTTT
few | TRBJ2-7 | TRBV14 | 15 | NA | CASSQTRGTTYEQYF | TGTGCCAGCAGCCAAACGAGGGGGACTACCTACGAGCAGTACTTC
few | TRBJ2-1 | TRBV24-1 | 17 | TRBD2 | CATSDRSGGGSYNEQFF | TGTGCCACCAGTGACCGGAGCGGGGGGGGCTCCTACAATGAGCAGTTCTTC
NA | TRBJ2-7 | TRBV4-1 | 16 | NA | CASSQDGAGLGNKQYF | TGCGCCAGCAGCCAAGATGGGGCAGGTCTAGGAAACAAGCAGTACTTC
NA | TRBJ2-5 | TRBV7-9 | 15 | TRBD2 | CASSLISGTQETQYF | TGTGCCAGCAGCCTTATTAGCGGGACCCAAGAGACCCAGTACTTC
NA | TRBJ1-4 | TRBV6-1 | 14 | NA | CASSNYPANEKLFF | TGTGCCAGCAGTAACTACCCAGCTAATGAAAAACTGTTTTTT
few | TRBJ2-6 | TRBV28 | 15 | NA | CASRYRISGANVLTF | TGTGCCAGCAGATATAGGATCTCTGGGGCCAACGTCCTGACTTTC
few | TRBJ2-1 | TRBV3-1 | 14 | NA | CASSQVVDYNEQFF | TGTGCCAGCAGCCAAGTCGTGGATTACAATGAGCAGTTCTTC